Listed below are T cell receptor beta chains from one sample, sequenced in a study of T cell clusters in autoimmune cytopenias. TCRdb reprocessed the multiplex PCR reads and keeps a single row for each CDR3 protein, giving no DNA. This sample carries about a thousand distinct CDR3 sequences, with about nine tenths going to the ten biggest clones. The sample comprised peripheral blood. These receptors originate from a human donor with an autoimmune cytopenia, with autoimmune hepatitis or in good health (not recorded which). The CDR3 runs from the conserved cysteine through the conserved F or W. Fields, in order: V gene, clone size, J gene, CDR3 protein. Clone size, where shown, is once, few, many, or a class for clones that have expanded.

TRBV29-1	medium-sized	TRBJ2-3	CSVIGTGATDTQYF
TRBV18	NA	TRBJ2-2	CASSWGLLNTRELFF
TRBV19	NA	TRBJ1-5	CASSIDRRDQPQHF
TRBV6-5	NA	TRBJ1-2	CASAGGSYGYTF
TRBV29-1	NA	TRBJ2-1	CSVEYRDRGFNEQFF
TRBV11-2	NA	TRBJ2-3	CASSLQAGSTDTQYF
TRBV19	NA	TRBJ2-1	CASSTGGDYNEQFF
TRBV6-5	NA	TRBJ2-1	CASSSRPWDENNEQFF
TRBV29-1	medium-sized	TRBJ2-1	CSAGLARYNEQFF
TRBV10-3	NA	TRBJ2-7	CAISESVTGRGEQYF
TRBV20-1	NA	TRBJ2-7	CSAGPSGEFYEQYF
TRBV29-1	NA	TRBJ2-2	CSVVPMNTGELFF
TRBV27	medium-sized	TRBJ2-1	CASSVLGNEQFF
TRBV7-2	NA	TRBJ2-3	CASSDSSGGAIDTQYF
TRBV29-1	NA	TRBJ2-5	CSVETSGVLSQYF
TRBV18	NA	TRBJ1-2	CASSPGNGYTF
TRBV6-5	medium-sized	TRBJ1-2	CASSYSETGVYSAGYTF
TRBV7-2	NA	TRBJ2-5	CASSGSLRETQYF
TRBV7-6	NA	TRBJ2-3	CASSSGSDTQYF
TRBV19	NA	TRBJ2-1	CASTGLGTLHDEQFF
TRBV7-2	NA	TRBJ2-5	CASSLIFSQETQYF
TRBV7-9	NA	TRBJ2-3	CASSPPGGGDTQYF
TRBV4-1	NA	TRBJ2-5	CASSESPADQETQYF
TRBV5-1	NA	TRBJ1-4	CASSTGATNEKLFF
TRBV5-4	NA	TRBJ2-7	CASTLLGENYEQYF
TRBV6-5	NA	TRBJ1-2	CASSASNYGYTF
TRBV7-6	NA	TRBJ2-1	CASSLGGTPYNEQFF
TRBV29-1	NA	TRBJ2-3	CSVEYRGQGRDTQYF
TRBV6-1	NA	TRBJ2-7	CASSEVQGVAYEQYF
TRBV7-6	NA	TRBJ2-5	CASSRAGAEETQYF
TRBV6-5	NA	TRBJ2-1	CASSYAIAGESYNEQFF
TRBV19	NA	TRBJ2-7	CASSIGQGIEQYF
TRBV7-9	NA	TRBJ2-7	CASSPHTGTGVLEQYF
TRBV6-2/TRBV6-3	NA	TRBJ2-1	CASSPQTNSYNEQFF
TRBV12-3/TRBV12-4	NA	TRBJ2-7	CASSLWGPGDEQYF
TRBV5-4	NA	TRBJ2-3	CASSLGGNEDTQYF
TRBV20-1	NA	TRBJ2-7	CSARATGRPYEQYF
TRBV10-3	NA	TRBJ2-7	CAISEFGVYEQYF
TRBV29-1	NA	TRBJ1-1	CSVVTRGGTEAFF
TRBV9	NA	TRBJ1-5	CASSVGTGGSNQPQHF
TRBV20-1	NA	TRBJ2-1	CSARDPPASGGWNEQFF